A single TCR beta chain is shown here with its context. The CDR3 has 15 amino acids. The ends were cut back, 5 bases at V and 0 bases at J, with 13 bases in the middle. The germline CDR1 and CDR2 sequences are SGHTA and FQGNSA. This sample is part of a study of control samples from healthy donors and cancer patients. Clones were sequenced by immunoSEQ multiplex PCR, and TCRdb holds only the in-frame ones, with some missing. The sample contains 150,000 to 200,000 clones, around 92% of which appear only once. The clonotype was recovered from a woman younger than 45 in good health. The chain uses TRBV7-2 and TRBJ1-1; D uncertain. The material sequenced was blood. CDR3 sequence: CASSQQVTMNTEAFF. The CDR3 DNA follows: TGTGCCAGCAGCCAGCAGGTTACCATGAACACTGAAGCTTTCTTT.